A selection of T cell receptor beta chains follows, all from one sample in a study of shared clonotypes between healthy human individuals. Only in-frame clones appear in the TCRdb table, and some are missing; sequencing was by immunoSEQ multiplex PCR. Of approximately 2.4 million clones in the sample, more than 90% were seen once. Input material: naive CD4+ T cells sorted from blood. The source is a man between 18 and 29 years old in good health. Each CDR3 is given with its conserved first and last residue. The D gene is left open where the match is weak. Clone size is stated in some rows and not others, as once, few, many or a class when expanded.

v_gene	abundance	d_gene	j_gene	len	CDR3aa	CDR3nt
TRBV6-6	NA	TRBD1	TRBJ2-3	15	CASSRQGLSTDTQYF	TGTGCCAGCAGCCGACAGGGGCTATCCACAGATACGCAGTATTTT
TRBV10-3	NA	TRBD1	TRBJ2-4	16	CAISVDRGLAKNIQYF	TGTGCCATCAGTGTGGACAGGGGATTGGCCAAAAACATTCAGTACTTC
TRBV5-1	NA	NA	TRBJ1-1	14	CASSLMAGRTEAFF	TGCGCCAGCAGCTTGATGGCAGGGCGGACTGAAGCTTTCTTT
TRBV30	NA	NA	TRBJ2-1	11	CAWSHLYEQFF	TGTGCCTGGAGTCATCTCTATGAGCAGTTCTTC
TRBV6-1	NA	NA	TRBJ1-2	16	CASSEALRGNRHGYTF	TGTGCCAGCAGTGAAGCGCTTCGGGGGAACAGACATGGCTACACCTTC
TRBV2	NA	NA	TRBJ1-6	14	CASSLWGANSPLHF	TGTGCCAGCAGCCTATGGGGGGCCAATTCACCCCTCCACTTT
TRBV14	NA	NA	TRBJ2-2	13	CASSPRNTGELFF	TGTGCCAGCAGCCCCCGGAACACCGGGGAGCTGTTTTTT
TRBV11-2	once	NA	TRBJ2-3	14	CASRGQPSTDTQYF	TGTGCCAGCAGGGGGCAGCCTAGCACAGATACGCAGTATTTT
TRBV6-5	NA	TRBD1	TRBJ1-1	14	CASMTGGVNTEAFF	TGTGCCAGCATGACAGGGGGAGTGAACACTGAAGCTTTCTTT
TRBV6-5	NA	NA	TRBJ2-1	16	CASSYDVTREANEQFF	TGTGCCAGCAGTTACGATGTGACAAGGGAAGCCAATGAGCAGTTCTTC
TRBV28	NA	TRBD2	TRBJ2-3	15	CASSLFGGNIDTQYF	TGTGCCAGCAGTTTATTCGGGGGGAATATAGATACGCAGTATTTT
TRBV11-2	NA	TRBD1	TRBJ1-6	14	CASSLAGGAEPLHF	TGTGCCAGCAGCTTAGCAGGGGGCGCCGAACCCCTCCACTTT
TRBV29-1	NA	NA	TRBJ2-1	16	CSVDLEWPSSYNEQFF	TGCAGCGTTGATCTCGAATGGCCGAGCTCCTACAATGAGCAGTTCTTC
TRBV7-2	NA	TRBD1	TRBJ2-7	15	CASSLGPGQAPQGLF	TGTGCCAGCAGCTTAGGACCGGGACAGGCGCCCCAGGGCCTCTTC
TRBV2	NA	TRBD1	TRBJ1-2	12	CASDRDGYGYTF	TGTGCCAGCGACAGGGATGGCTATGGCTACACCTTC
TRBV5-1	NA	TRBD2	TRBJ2-7	20	CASSSGQSGTSGRSSYEQYF	TGCGCCAGCAGCTCAGGGCAATCCGGGACTAGCGGGAGGTCCTCCTACGAGCAGTACTTC
TRBV9	NA	NA	TRBJ2-2	13	CASSGPQEGELFF	TGTGCCAGCAGCGGCCCCCAGGAGGGGGAGCTGTTTTTT
TRBV4-1	NA	TRBD2	TRBJ2-1	16	CASSPHERESPMKQFF	TGCGCCAGCAGCCCCCATGAGCGGGAGTCCCCAATGAAGCAGTTCTTC
TRBV6-6	NA	NA	TRBJ1-5	13	CASVGGGNQPQHF	TGTGCCAGCGTGGGGGGAGGCAATCAGCCCCAGCATTTT
TRBV2	NA	NA	TRBJ1-1	16	CASSGPWPSMNTEAFF	TGTGCCAGCAGTGGACCGTGGCCGAGCATGAACACTGAAGCTTTCTTT
TRBV30	NA	NA	TRBJ2-2	15	CAWSVTATVGGELFF	TGTGCCTGGAGTGTAACGGCGACAGTAGGCGGGGAGCTGTTTTTT
TRBV19	NA	NA	TRBJ1-4	15	CASSISESANEKLFF	TGTGCCAGTAGTATTTCCGAAAGTGCCAATGAAAAACTGTTTTTT
TRBV7-9	once	TRBD1	TRBJ1-1	16	CASSPPTGGGNTEAFF	TGTGCCAGCAGCCCGCCCACAGGGGGCGGAAACACTGAAGCTTTCTTT
TRBV18	once	NA	TRBJ1-2	15	CASSPGPQNFYGYTF	TGTGCCAGCTCACCAGGTCCGCAGAACTTTTATGGCTACACCTTC
TRBV5-8	NA	NA	TRBJ1-2	14	CASSLSGIRMSYTF	TGTGCCAGCAGCTTGTCTGGGATTCGTATGAGCTACACCTTC
TRBV6-8	NA	NA	TRBJ2-5	17	CASSSRFPDKGGETQYF	TGTGCCAGCAGTTCGCGGTTCCCGGACAAAGGGGGGGAGACCCAGTACTTC
TRBV25-1	NA	TRBD1	TRBJ1-2	15	CASSDRQGGYYGYTF	TGTGCCAGCAGTGACCGACAGGGGGGATACTATGGCTACACCTTC
TRBV27	once	TRBD2	TRBJ2-3	15	CASSFLAGNTDTQYF	TGTGCCAGCAGTTTTCTAGCGGGGAACACAGATACGCAGTATTTT
TRBV28	NA	NA	TRBJ1-2	13	CASSFRLNYGYTF	TGTGCCAGCAGTTTCCGGCTAAACTATGGCTACACCTTC
TRBV6-5	NA	TRBD1	TRBJ1-2	13	CAVPGQNNYGYTF	TGTGCCGTCCCGGGACAGAATAACTATGGCTACACCTTC
TRBV7-9	NA	NA	TRBJ2-1	14	CASSLAPGNYEQFF	TGTGCCAGCAGCTTAGCCCCGGGAAACTATGAGCAGTTCTTC
TRBV5-6	NA	NA	TRBJ2-5	15	CASSLARGAGETQYF	TGTGCCAGCAGCTTGGCCAGGGGCGCGGGAGAGACCCAGTACTTC
TRBV4-3	NA	TRBD1	TRBJ2-7	16	CASSQEVGTGRTEQYF	TGCGCCAGCAGCCAAGAAGTCGGGACAGGCAGAACGGAGCAGTACTTC
TRBV9	NA	TRBD2	TRBJ2-1	15	CASTPSGGFNNEQFF	TGTGCCAGCACTCCTAGCGGGGGTTTTAACAATGAGCAGTTCTTC
TRBV10-3	NA	NA	TRBJ1-1	13	CAISDNIGPEAFF	TGTGCCATCAGTGACAATATCGGGCCTGAAGCTTTCTTT
TRBV10-2	once	TRBD2	TRBJ2-3	13	CASRRGGAQTQYF	TGCGCCAGCCGGCGCGGGGGGGCTCAAACGCAGTATTTT
TRBV2	NA	NA	TRBJ1-5	13	CASSRGSNQPQHF	TGTGCCAGCAGCCGGGGGAGCAATCAGCCCCAGCATTTT
TRBV2	NA	NA	TRBJ1-1	15	CASSEEMGDGTEAFF	TGTGCCAGCAGTGAGGAGATGGGCGATGGAACTGAAGCTTTCTTT
TRBV30	NA	TRBD2	TRBJ2-3	17	CAWSVLRVAGVADTQYF	TGTGCCTGGAGTGTACTCCGGGTGGCGGGGGTCGCAGATACGCAGTATTTT
TRBV5-1	NA	NA	TRBJ2-7	13	CASSLEGKGEQYF	TGCGCCAGCAGCTTGGAGGGTAAGGGCGAGCAGTACTTC
TRBV10-3	NA	TRBD2	TRBJ2-1	16	CAISESELAGYNEQFF	TGTGCCATCAGTGAGTCCGAACTAGCGGGCTACAATGAGCAGTTCTTC
TRBV6-1	NA	NA	TRBJ1-2	15	CASSGKEGGDYGYTF	TGTGCCAGCAGTGGAAAAGAGGGGGGAGACTATGGCTACACCTTC
TRBV5-6	NA	TRBD1	TRBJ2-7	15	CASSLKKTGFYEQYF	TGTGCCAGCAGCTTGAAAAAGACAGGGTTCTACGAGCAGTACTTC
TRBV11-2	NA	NA	TRBJ2-3	15	CASSFFGAHTDTQYF	TGTGCCAGCAGCTTTTTTGGGGCTCACACAGATACGCAGTATTTT
TRBV10-3	NA	NA	TRBJ2-7	14	CAISEAYPGHEQYF	TGTGCCATCAGTGAAGCCTACCCCGGCCACGAGCAGTACTTC
TRBV18	NA	TRBD1	TRBJ1-2	20	CASSPRMLGQGTGANYGYTF	TGTGCCAGCTCACCAAGGATGCTCGGACAGGGGACGGGAGCTAACTATGGCTACACCTTC
TRBV5-4	NA	NA	TRBJ2-1	12	CASSREHNEQFF	TGTGCCAGCAGCCGCGAGCACAATGAGCAGTTCTTC
TRBV6-4	once	NA	TRBJ1-6	14	CASSLELGRSPLHF	TGTGCCAGCAGCCTAGAATTGGGTCGTTCACCCCTCCACTTT
TRBV11-2	NA	NA	TRBJ2-7	13	CASSRTGDYEQYF	TGTGCCAGCAGTCGGACCGGGGACTACGAGCAGTACTTC
TRBV5-1	NA	NA	TRBJ2-7	14	CASSLAPGQPEQYF	TGCGCCAGCAGCCTCGCACCGGGACAACCCGAGCAGTACTTC
TRBV28	NA	NA	TRBJ1-2	14	CASSFISPGVGYTF	TGTGCCAGCAGTTTCATATCCCCGGGGGTAGGCTACACCTTC
TRBV4-1	once	NA	TRBJ1-5	15	CASSHNTASNQPQHF	TGCGCCAGCAGCCACAACACAGCTAGCAATCAGCCCCAGCATTTT
TRBV28	NA	NA	TRBJ1-2	14	CASSPRPRGNGYTF	TGTGCCAGCAGCCCGCGGCCTCGGGGTAATGGCTACACCTTC
TRBV28	NA	NA	TRBJ2-7	14	CASSLWTLVYEQYF	TGTGCCAGCAGTTTGTGGACACTCGTCTACGAGCAGTACTTC
TRBV2	NA	TRBD2	TRBJ2-2	15	CASTGGTSGTGELFF	TGTGCCAGCACGGGTGGGACTAGCGGGACCGGGGAGCTGTTTTTT